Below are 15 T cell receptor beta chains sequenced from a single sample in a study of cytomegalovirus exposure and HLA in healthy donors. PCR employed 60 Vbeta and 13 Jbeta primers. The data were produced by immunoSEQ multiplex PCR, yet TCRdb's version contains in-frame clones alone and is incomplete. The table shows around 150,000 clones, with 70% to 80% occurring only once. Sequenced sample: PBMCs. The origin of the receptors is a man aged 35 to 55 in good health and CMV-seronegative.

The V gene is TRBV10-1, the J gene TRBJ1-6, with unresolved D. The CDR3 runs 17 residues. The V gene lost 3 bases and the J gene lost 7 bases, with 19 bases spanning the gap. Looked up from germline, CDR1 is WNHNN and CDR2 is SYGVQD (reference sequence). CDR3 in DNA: TGCGCCAGCAGTGACCTTATTCTCCCTCATCAGAATTCACCCCTCCACTTT. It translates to CASSDLILPHQNSPLHF.

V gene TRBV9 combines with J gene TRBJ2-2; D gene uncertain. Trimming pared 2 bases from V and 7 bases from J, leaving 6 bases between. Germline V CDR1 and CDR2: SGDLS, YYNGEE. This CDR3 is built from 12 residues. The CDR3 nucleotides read TGTGCCAGCAGCGTCGCCGGCGGGGAGCTGTTTTTT. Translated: CASSVAGGELFF.

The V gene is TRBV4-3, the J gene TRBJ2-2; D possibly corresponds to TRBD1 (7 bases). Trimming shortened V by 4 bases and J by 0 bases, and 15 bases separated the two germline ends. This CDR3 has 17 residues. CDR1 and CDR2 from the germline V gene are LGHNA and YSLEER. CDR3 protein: CASSPRGGGANTGELFF. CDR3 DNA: TGCGCCAGCAGCCCTCGAGGAGGGGGCGCGAACACCGGGGAGCTGTTTTTT.

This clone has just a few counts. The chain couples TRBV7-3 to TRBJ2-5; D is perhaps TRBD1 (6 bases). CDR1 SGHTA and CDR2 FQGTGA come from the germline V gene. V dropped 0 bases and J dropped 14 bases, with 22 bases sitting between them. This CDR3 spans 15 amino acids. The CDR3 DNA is TGTGCCAGCAGCTTAACGGGGACAAGCGGATCCCCCGGTTACTTC. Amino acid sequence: CASSLTGTSGSPGYF.

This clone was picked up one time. The CDR3 loop reads CASSPRTRGGEQYF. CDR3 nucleotides: TGTGCCAGCAGCCCGAGGACTCGGGGGGGCGAGCAGTACTTC. The chain recombines TRBV5-8 with TRBJ2-7, with 8 bases lining up with TRBD2. Losses at the gene ends were 4 bases for V and 6 bases for J; bases not matched to a gene: 9. This CDR3 is 14 amino acids long. CDR1 and CDR2 (germline): SGHTS, YDEGEE.

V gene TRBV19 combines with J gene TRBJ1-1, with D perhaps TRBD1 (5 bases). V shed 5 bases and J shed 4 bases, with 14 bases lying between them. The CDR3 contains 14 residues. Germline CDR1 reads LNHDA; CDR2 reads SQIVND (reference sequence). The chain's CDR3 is CASSAQGGTTEAFF. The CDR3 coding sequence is TGTGCCAGTAGTGCTCAGGGAGGAACCACTGAAGCTTTCTTT.

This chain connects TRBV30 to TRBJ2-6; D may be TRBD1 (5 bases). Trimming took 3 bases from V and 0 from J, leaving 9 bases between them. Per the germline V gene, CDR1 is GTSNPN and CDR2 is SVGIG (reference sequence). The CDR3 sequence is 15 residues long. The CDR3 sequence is CAWRTGSSGANVLTF. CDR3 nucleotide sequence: TGTGCCTGGAGAACAGGCAGCTCTGGGGCCAACGTCCTGACTTTC.

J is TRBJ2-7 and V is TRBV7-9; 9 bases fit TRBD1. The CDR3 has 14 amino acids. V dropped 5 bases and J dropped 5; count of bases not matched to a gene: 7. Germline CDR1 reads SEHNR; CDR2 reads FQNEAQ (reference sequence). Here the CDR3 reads CASSPPWTGDEQYF. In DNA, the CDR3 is TGTGCCAGCAGCCCACCGTGGACAGGGGACGAGCAGTACTTC.

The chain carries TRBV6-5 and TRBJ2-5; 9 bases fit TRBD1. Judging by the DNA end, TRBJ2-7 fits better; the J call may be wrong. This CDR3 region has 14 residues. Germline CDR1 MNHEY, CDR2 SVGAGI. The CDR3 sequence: CASSLRDRVGEQYF. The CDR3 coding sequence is TGTGCCAGCAGTTTACGGGACAGGGTGGGCGAGCAGTACTTC.

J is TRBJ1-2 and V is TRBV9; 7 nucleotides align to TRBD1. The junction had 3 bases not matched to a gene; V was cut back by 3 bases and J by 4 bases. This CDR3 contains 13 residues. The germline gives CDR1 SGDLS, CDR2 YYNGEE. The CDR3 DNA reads TGTGCCAGCAGCGGTGACAGGGCCTATGGCTACACCTTC. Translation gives CASSGDRAYGYTF.

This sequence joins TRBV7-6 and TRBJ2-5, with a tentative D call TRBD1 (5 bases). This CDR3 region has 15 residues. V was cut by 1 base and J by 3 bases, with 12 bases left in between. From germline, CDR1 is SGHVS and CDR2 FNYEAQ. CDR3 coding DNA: TGTGCCAGCAGCTTAGTCATCCAAGGGGAAGAGACCCAGTACTTC. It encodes CASSLVIQGEETQYF.

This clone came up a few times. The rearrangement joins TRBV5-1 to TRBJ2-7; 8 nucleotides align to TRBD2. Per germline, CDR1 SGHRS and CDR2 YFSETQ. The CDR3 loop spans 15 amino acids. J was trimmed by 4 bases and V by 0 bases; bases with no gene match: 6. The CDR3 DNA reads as TGCGCCAGCAGCTTGGGAGTAGCGGGACCATACGAGCAGTACTTC. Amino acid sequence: CASSLGVAGPYEQYF.

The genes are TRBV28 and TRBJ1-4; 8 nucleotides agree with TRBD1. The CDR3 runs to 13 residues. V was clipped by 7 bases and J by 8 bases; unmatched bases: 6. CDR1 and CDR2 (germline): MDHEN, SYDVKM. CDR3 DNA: TGTGCCAGCAATTCAGGGGGCAACGAAAAACTGTTTTTT. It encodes CASNSGGNEKLFF.

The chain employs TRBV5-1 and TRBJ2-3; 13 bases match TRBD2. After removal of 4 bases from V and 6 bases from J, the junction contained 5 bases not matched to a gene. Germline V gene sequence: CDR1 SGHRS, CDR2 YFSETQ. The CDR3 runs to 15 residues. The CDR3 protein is CASSQTSGGADTQYF. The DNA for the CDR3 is TGCGCCAGCAGCCAAACTAGCGGGGGGGCTGATACGCAGTATTTT.

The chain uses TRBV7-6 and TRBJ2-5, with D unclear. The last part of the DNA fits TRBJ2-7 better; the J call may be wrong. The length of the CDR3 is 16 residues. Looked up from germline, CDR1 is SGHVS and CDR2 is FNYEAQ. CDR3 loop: CASSSPVGGSDYEQYF. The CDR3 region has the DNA TGTGCCAGCAGCTCCCCTGTCGGTGGGTCGGACTACGAGCAGTACTTC.